These 21 T cell receptor beta chains share one sample of origin, sequenced in a study of blood T cells in healthy people across ages. A sample-barcoded 5' primer and a J-beta primer mix were used in a second PCR of roughly 7 to 11 cycles. MiXCR, run by TCRdb on the 5' RACE reads, gives a single entry per CDR3 protein. The data contain 1 million or so distinct CDR3 sequences, about 25% of them seen just once; the ten biggest clones take up 0.65% to 0.95%. These data were also filed under a second study, of T cells of mothers and their children.

Sequenced input: blood. The source of these receptors is a girl aged 2-10 years in good health.

This clonotype occurred a few times. The genes are TRBV27 and TRBJ1-4; TRBD1 agrees at 7 bases. The germline gives CDR1 MNHEY, CDR2 SMNVEV (reference sequence). V shed 3 bases and J 7 bases; nucleotides not matched to a gene: 5. The CDR3 extends over 14 amino acids. CDR3 residues: CASSFTGEGEKLFF. In DNA form, the CDR3 reads TGTGCCAGCAGTTTTACAGGGGAGGGTGAAAAACTGTTTTTT.

A word on this clonotype: One end of the junction does not line up with germline, which may come from a read error. The rearrangement links TRBV4-3 to TRBJ2-5; weak D call: TRBD2 (5 bases). The end of the DNA fits TRBJ2-1 better, so the J call may be wrong. This CDR3 is built from 15 residues. Germline lookup yields CDR1 LGHNA and CDR2 YSLEER. Here the CDR3 reads CASSQPAATYNEQFF. The CDR3 region has the DNA TGCGCCAGCAGCCAACCAGCGGCAACCTACAACGAGCAGTTCTTC.

This clonotype was counted a few times. The chain is built from TRBV12-5 and TRBJ2-7; 10 nucleotides match TRBD2. The CDR3 is 19 residues long. Germline-derived CDR1 and CDR2 are LGHNT and FRNRAP. The V segment lost 5 bases and the J segment 0 bases; nucleotides outside the gene matches: 16. The CDR3 bases are TGTGCTAGTGGTCCGGTTGGTTCACTATTAGCGGGGGGCTCCTACGAGCAGTACTTC. Amino acids: CASGPVGSLLAGGSYEQYF.

V usage is TRBV29-1 and J usage is TRBJ1-4; D is unresolved. The CDR3 is made up of 13 amino acids. Germline V gives CDR1 SQVTM, CDR2 ANQGSEA. V lost 6 bases and J lost 8, with 16 bases in between. CDR3 region: CSVSSGLREKLFF. CDR3 bases: TGCAGCGTGTCCAGCGGATTGCGCGAAAAACTGTTTTTT.

Comment on this clonotype: No conserved phenylalanine or tryptophan ends this CDR3, so it is likely a read error. This chain links TRBV7-9 with TRBJ1-1; the D gene is possibly TRBD1 (5 bases). The CDR3 extends over 14 amino acids. V dropped 10 bases and J dropped 3 bases, with 18 bases sitting between them. The germline gives CDR1 SEHNR, CDR2 FQNEAQ (reference sequence). CDR3 sequence reads: CATRRVGRDTEAFL. The CDR3 DNA reads as TGTGCCACCCGAAGGGTGGGCAGGGACACTGAAGCTTTCCTT.

This clonotype was counted a few times. The CDR3 coding sequence is TGTGCCAGCAGTTCCCCACCCCACAAGTGGGCTAACTATGGCTACACCTTC. It yields the protein CASSSPPHKWANYGYTF. The chain is built from TRBV12-3 or TRBV12-4 and TRBJ1-2; D remains ambiguous. This CDR3 is built from 17 residues. V dropped 4 bases and J dropped 0 bases, with 18 bases sitting between them.

The rearrangement uses TRBV9 and TRBJ2-1, with D maybe TRBD2 (6 bases). Germline-derived CDR1 and CDR2 are SGDLS and YYNGEE. V shed 3 bases and J shed 5 bases, with 15 bases lying between them. The CDR3 totals 15 residues. CDR3 nucleotides: TGTGCCAGCAGCGGTGGGGGACTTGGGAACAATGAGCAGTTCTTC. Protein sequence: CASSGGGLGNNEQFF.

The table lists this clonotype with a few counts. Relative to the germline gene, one junction end is altered; a read error may explain this. The chain recombines TRBV7-7 with TRBJ2-1, with D perhaps matching TRBD1 or TRBD2 (7 bases each). Per the germline V gene, CDR1 is SSHAT and CDR2 is FNYEAQ (reference sequence). CDR3 length: 13 amino acids. As DNA, the CDR3 is TGTGCTAGCAGCCCAGGGGGGGGCGAAAGGCAGTTCTTC. The encoded protein is CASSPGGGERQFF.

This chain uses TRBV20-1 with TRBJ2-5; 8 nucleotides agree with TRBD2. The CDR3 is made up of 14 amino acids. Germline-derived CDR1 and CDR2 are DFQATT and SNEGSKA (reference sequence). V lost 3 bases to trimming and J lost 5 bases; unmatched junction nucleotides: 8. The DNA of the CDR3 is TGCAGTGCTAGGAGTTGGCCTAGCGGGGAGACCCAGTACTTC. Encoded protein: CSARSWPSGETQYF.

This clonotype showed up just a few times. J is TRBJ2-7 and V is TRBV4-1; 7 nucleotides align to TRBD1. V shed 5 bases and J 1 base; nucleotides not matched to a gene: 5. Germline CDR1 reads MGHRA; CDR2 reads YSYEKL. The CDR3 consists of 14 residues. CDR3: CASSRPGQSYEQYF. The CDR3 DNA sequence: TGCGCCAGCAGCAGACCGGGACAGTCCTACGAGCAGTACTTC.

This clonotype was recorded a few times. The chain recombines TRBV16 with TRBJ2-7, with D unresolved. Germline values: CDR1 KGHSY, CDR2 FQNENV. V was cut by 4 bases and J by 0 bases, with 16 bases left in between. CDR3 length: 16 residues. CDR3 sequence (DNA): TGTGCCAGCAGCCCCTCAAGTGAGTTACGCTCCTACGAGCAGTACTTC. Translating gives CASSPSSELRSYEQYF.

This clonotype was detected only a few times. The chain links TRBV11-3 to TRBJ2-4; 7 nucleotides align to TRBD1. V gave up 3 bases and J gave up 4 bases; unmatched junction bases: 3. CDR1 and CDR2 from the germline V gene are SGHNT and YENEEA. This CDR3 region has 14 residues. CDR3 nucleotides: TGTGCCAGCAGCTTGTGGGGACAGAAAAACATTCAGTACTTC. Translating it yields CASSLWGQKNIQYF.

The chain couples TRBV7-2 to TRBJ2-5, with TRBD2 matching over 8 bases. V shed 8 bases and J 1 base; nucleotides not matched to a gene: 6. From germline, CDR1 is SGHTA and CDR2 FQGNSA. The CDR3 covers 14 residues. This chain's CDR3 is CASGAAGVQETQYF. The CDR3 DNA is TGTGCCAGCGGCGCAGCGGGGGTCCAAGAGACCCAGTACTTC.

The chain joins TRBV27 to TRBJ1-2; 7 positions match TRBD1. The CDR3 runs 16 residues. Germline V lookup: CDR1 MNHEY, CDR2 SMNVEV (reference sequence). Trimming cost V 6 bases and J 5 bases; bases outside gene matches: 15. The CDR3 nucleotides read TGTGCCAGCAGAAAAACTACCGGGACAGTCCCTTATGGCTACACCTTC. As protein: CASRKTTGTVPYGYTF.

The chain couples TRBV5-5 to TRBJ1-2; no reliable D call. Germline lookup yields CDR1 SGHKS and CDR2 YYEKEE (reference sequence). V dropped 2 bases and J dropped 4 bases, with 6 bases sitting between them. This CDR3 is built from 12 residues. CDR3: CASSFLFYGYTF. In nucleotides, the CDR3 is TGTGCCAGCAGCTTCCTATTCTATGGCTACACCTTC.

This clonotype has only a few counts. V is TRBV29-1 and J is TRBJ2-5, with 9 bases identical to TRBD1. With the DNA end fitting TRBJ2-7 better, the J assignment may be wrong. Germline CDR1 is SQVTM and CDR2 is ANQGSEA. CDR3 length: 13 residues. This CDR3 reads CSVDGGTGYEQYF. DNA of the CDR3: TGCAGCGTTGATGGGGGGACAGGGTACGAGCAGTACTTC.

This clonotype was seen a handful of times. The rearrangement joins TRBV20-1 to TRBJ2-1; no clear D. The V gene's germline CDR1 is DFQATT and CDR2 SNEGSKA (reference sequence). Trimming cost V 3 bases and J 5 bases, with 5 bases left between them. The CDR3 is 11 amino acids. In nucleotides, the CDR3 is TGCAGTGCTAGGCCTGACAATGAGCAGTTCTTC. It is translated as CSARPDNEQFF.

The rearrangement joins TRBV12-3 or TRBV12-4 to TRBJ2-5; the match to TRBD1 covers 9 bases. Trimming cost V 5 bases and J 3 bases; bases outside gene matches: 7. This CDR3 contains 15 residues. The chain's CDR3 is CASSDPGQGEETQYF. CDR3 in DNA: TGTGCCAGCAGTGATCCGGGACAGGGCGAAGAGACCCAGTACTTC.

This clonotype came up a few times. The chain couples TRBV14 to TRBJ2-2, with unresolved D. This CDR3 comprises 13 residues. Germline CDR1 reads SGHDN; CDR2 reads FVKESK. Trimming shortened V by 4 bases and J by 4 bases, and 7 bases separated the two germline ends. CDR3 nucleotide sequence: TGTGCCAGCAGCCCGTCGTCCACCGGGGAGCTGTTTTTT. Translation: CASSPSSTGELFF.

This clonotype was detected a few times. The rearrangement links TRBV6-5 to TRBJ1-4, with D possibly being TRBD1 (5 bases). This CDR3 has 14 residues. With 6 bases removed from V and 6 bases from J, the gap between germline ends came to 14 bases. Looked up from germline, CDR1 is MNHEY and CDR2 is SVGAGI. CDR3: CASSYRSQDEKLFF. CDR3 nucleotides: TGTGCCAGCAGCTACAGGTCCCAGGATGAAAAACTGTTTTTT.

This clonotype occurred a few times. The genes are TRBV7-2 and TRBJ2-1, with unresolved D. Germline-derived CDR1 and CDR2 are SGHTA and FQGNSA. V was cut by 2 bases and J by 3 bases, with 11 bases left in between. This CDR3 contains 15 residues. In DNA, the CDR3 is TGTGCCAGCAGCTTAACGGTTGCCAGCTACAATGAGCAGTTCTTC. Amino acid sequence: CASSLTVASYNEQFF.